This T cell receptor beta chain came from a study of radiotherapy plus CTLA-4 blockade in lung cancer (dated by TCRdb to 2016 to 2019). Some background on the complete study: Among the enrolled patients, under 20% had an objective response, and around 31% reached disease control.

Receptor libraries were prepared by the immunoSEQ multiplex PCR assay. Drawn from immuneACCESS, this table holds only the in-frame rearrangements with V and J called that TCRdb kept. Clones are partly lost; checked studies trace under half to an unresolved V gene and leave the rest unexplained. The sample yields some 46,000 clones; 70% to 80% were counted once. The ten top clones hold less than 3% of the sample. Study-level results and caveats: Increased serum interferon-beta after radiation, together with early dynamic changes in blood T cell clones, were reported to be the strongest predictors of response. After treatment with radiotherapy and ipilimumab, TCR clones that originated in tumors expanded in peripheral blood.

To note about this clone: Its specific antigen is unknown. No base qualities exist here, and no much larger clone lies one base off it.

In this study, focal radiation therapy paired with CTLA-4 blockade (ipilimumab) was tested in patients who had chemo-refractory metastatic non-small-cell lung cancer. A distance of 12 bases separates the germline ends of V and J, which lose 4 bases and 2 bases respectively. CDR3 length: 15 amino acids, cysteine to phenylalanine. The read is trimmed to its CDR3 DNA, 45 bases read in frame from base 1. CDR1 and CDR2 (MNHNY, SVGAGI) derive from the germline V gene (reference sequence). In this chain, TRBV6-6 is recombined with TRBJ1-5; confidence is insufficient to name the D gene. This sequence was found in a human donor with non-small cell lung cancer whose response to radiotherapy plus ipilimumab could not be evaluated. The sequenced sample was peripheral blood, obtained from a patient treated with radiotherapy plus ipilimumab. CDR3 sequence: CASSFGRRGNQPQHF. The DNA sequence reads TGTGCCAGCAGTTTTGGCAGGAGGGGCAATCAGCCCCAGCATTTT.